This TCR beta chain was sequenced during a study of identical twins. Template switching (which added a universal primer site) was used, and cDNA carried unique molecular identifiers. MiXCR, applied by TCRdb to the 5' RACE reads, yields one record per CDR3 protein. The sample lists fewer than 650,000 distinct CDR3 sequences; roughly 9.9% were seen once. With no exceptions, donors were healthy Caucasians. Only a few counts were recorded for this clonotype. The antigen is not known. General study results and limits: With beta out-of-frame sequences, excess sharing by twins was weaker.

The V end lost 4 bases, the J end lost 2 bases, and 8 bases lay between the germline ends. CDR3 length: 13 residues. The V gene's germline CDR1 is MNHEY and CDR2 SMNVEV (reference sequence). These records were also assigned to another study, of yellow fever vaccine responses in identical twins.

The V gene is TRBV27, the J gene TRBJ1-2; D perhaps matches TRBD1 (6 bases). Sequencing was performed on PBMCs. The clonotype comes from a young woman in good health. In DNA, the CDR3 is TGTGCCAGCAGTTACAGGGAGAACTATGGCTACACCTTC. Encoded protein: CASSYRENYGYTF.